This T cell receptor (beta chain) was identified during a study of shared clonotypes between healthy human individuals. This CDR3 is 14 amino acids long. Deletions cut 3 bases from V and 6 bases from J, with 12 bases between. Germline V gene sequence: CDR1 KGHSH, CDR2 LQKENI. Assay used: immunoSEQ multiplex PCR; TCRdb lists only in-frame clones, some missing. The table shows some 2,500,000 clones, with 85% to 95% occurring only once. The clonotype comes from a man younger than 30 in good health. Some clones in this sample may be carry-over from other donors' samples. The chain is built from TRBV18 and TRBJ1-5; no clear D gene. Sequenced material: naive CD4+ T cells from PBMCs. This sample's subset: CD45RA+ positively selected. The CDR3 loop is CASSPSPDGQPQHF. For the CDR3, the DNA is TGTGCCAGCTCACCTTCGCCCGACGGTCAGCCCCAGCATTTT. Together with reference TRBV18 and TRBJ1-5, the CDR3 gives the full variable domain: NAGVMQNPRHLVRRRGQEARLRCSPMKGHSHVYWYRQLPEEGLKFMVYLQKENIIDESGMPKERFSAEFPKEGPSILRIQQVVRGDSAAYFCASSPSPDGQPQHFGDGTRLSIL.